Below, 20 T cell receptor beta chains from the same sample are listed, as sequenced in a study of blood T cell repertoires in COVID-19. Method: immunoSEQ multiplex PCR; TCRdb's copy keeps in-frame clones and lacks some. The sample lists about 150,000 clones; more than 75% were seen once. The sample consisted of PBMCs or T cells enriched from blood (not recorded which). The receptor set was obtained from a woman in her 50s who had recovered from COVID-19.

The V call is TRBV3-1 (or the pseudogene TRBV3-2), the J call TRBJ2-1; D may be TRBD2 (6 bases). V gave up 4 bases and J gave up 8 bases, with 12 bases separating them. Germline V lookup: CDR1 LGHDT, CDR2 YNNKEL (reference sequence). The CDR3 totals 13 residues. Here the CDR3 reads CASSLLTGDEQFF. CDR3 sequence (DNA): TGTGCCAGCAGCCTCTTGACGGGGGATGAGCAGTTCTTC.

The chain links TRBV27 to TRBJ1-1; D is undetermined. The CDR3 extends over 13 amino acids. The V end lost 5 bases, the J end lost 5 bases, and 12 bases lay between the germline ends. Looked up from germline, CDR1 is MNHEY and CDR2 is SMNVEV (reference sequence). The chain's CDR3 is CASSVQARTEAFF. CDR3 bases: TGTGCCAGCAGTGTCCAGGCTCGGACTGAAGCTTTCTTT.

The chain combines TRBV5-4 with TRBJ1-2; TRBD1 matches 7 bases. The trim removed 1 base at V and 6 bases at J, leaving 3 bases unmatched. Germline-derived CDR1 and CDR2 are SGHNT and YYREEE (reference sequence). The CDR3 length is 13 residues. CDR3 residues: CASSLTTGNGYTF. Here the CDR3 DNA reads TGTGCCAGCAGCTTGACGACAGGGAATGGCTACACCTTC.

The genes are TRBV27 and TRBJ2-7; D possibly corresponds to TRBD2 (5 bases). Germline V gene data show CDR1 as MNHEY and CDR2 as SMNVEV (reference sequence). The CDR3 loop spans 15 amino acids. The ends were cut back, 1 base at V and 3 bases at J, with 13 bases in the middle. The CDR3 is CASSLFGGLGYEQYF. The DNA of the CDR3 is TGTGCCAGCAGTTTATTCGGCGGGTTGGGCTACGAGCAGTACTTC.

This chain links TRBV28 with TRBJ1-5; 9 bases are shared with TRBD1. The trim removed 4 bases at V and 3 bases at J, leaving 4 bases unmatched. This CDR3 is built from 15 residues. Germline V gene sequence: CDR1 MDHEN, CDR2 SYDVKM. This CDR3 reads CASSSTGGANQPQHF. Written as DNA, the CDR3 is TGTGCCAGCAGTTCGACAGGGGGGGCCAATCAGCCCCAGCATTTT.

A single count supports this clone. The chain combines TRBV5-4 with TRBJ2-7; 8 bases fit TRBD1. The germline gives CDR1 SGHNT, CDR2 YYREEE (reference sequence). With V trimmed by 0 bases and J by 5 bases, 7 bases remained unmatched. This CDR3 has 15 amino acids. In DNA form, the CDR3 reads TGTGCCAGCAGCTTGGATACAGGGGGTTTCGACGAGCAGTACTTC. This sequence encodes CASSLDTGGFDEQYF.

V and J are TRBV29-1 and TRBJ2-3, with no clear D. V was shortened by 4 bases and J by 2 bases, with 7 bases between the two germline ends. This CDR3 is built from 12 residues. Germline CDR1 SQVTM, CDR2 ANQGSEA. The CDR3 loop is CSVGLTTDTQYF. The CDR3 region has the DNA TGCAGCGTTGGGCTTACCACAGATACGCAGTATTTT.

This chain uses TRBV4-1 with TRBJ1-2; D may be TRBD1 (5 bases). CDR1 is MGHRA and CDR2 is YSYEKL in the germline V gene. The V and J ends lost 0 bases and 4 bases respectively, with 15 bases between them. The CDR3 is made up of 16 amino acids. In nucleotides, the CDR3 is TGCGCCAGCAGCCAAGATGGGGCCAGAGGCCGCTATGGCTACACCTTC. Translation gives CASSQDGARGRYGYTF.

J is TRBJ1-1 and V is TRBV3-1 (or the pseudogene TRBV3-2); D gene uncertain. Trimming left V 1 base short and J 8 bases short, with 11 bases between. There are 13 residues in the CDR3. Germline CDR1 reads LGHDT; CDR2 reads YNNKEL (reference sequence). The CDR3 protein is CASSQGWGAEAFF. The CDR3 region has the DNA TGTGCCAGCAGCCAAGGTTGGGGAGCCGAAGCTTTCTTT.

The V call is TRBV10-3, the J call TRBJ2-1; D is unresolved. The CDR3 loop spans 11 amino acids. Germline CDR1 and CDR2: ENHRY and SYGVKD. Deletions cut 10 bases from V and 5 bases from J, with 9 bases between. For the CDR3, the DNA is TGTGCCACCAGAGCTGACAATGAGCAGTTCTTC. It specifies CATRADNEQFF.

CDR3 coding DNA: TGTGCCAGCAGCCGACGGACTAGAGGAGCCGGGGAGCTGTTTTTT. This codes for CASSRRTRGAGELFF. The chain carries TRBV7-3 and TRBJ2-2; TRBD2 agrees at 7 bases. Germline lookup yields CDR1 SGHTA and CDR2 FQGTGA. CDR3 length: 15 amino acids. Germline trimming cut 5 bases from V and 6 bases from J; bases unmatched to any gene: 9.

The genes are TRBV19 and TRBJ1-2; D might be TRBD1 (6 bases). The ends were cut back, 7 bases at V and 4 bases at J, with 16 bases in the middle. There are 14 residues in the CDR3. Germline-derived CDR1 and CDR2 are LNHDA and SQIVND (reference sequence). CDR3 bases: TGTGCCAGTACCCCCCTGGACAGACGCTATGGCTACACCTTC. Encoded protein: CASTPLDRRYGYTF.

This clone has a single count. The chain has TRBV24-1 and TRBJ2-1; the D gene is possibly TRBD1 (6 bases). The germline V gene has CDR1 KGHDR and CDR2 SFDVKD. The CDR3 spans 17 residues. Between the trimmed V and J ends, which lost 2 bases and 5 bases, there was a span of 18 bases. The CDR3 coding sequence is TGTGCCACCAGTGATTCCAGAACAGGGAGAAGTGACAATGAGCAGTTCTTC. Its protein is CATSDSRTGRSDNEQFF.

This chain joins TRBV5-1 and TRBJ2-7; 11 bases fit TRBD2. Losses at the gene ends were 4 bases for V and 2 bases for J; bases not matched to a gene: 8. The germline gives CDR1 SGHRS, CDR2 YFSETQ. The CDR3 runs to 16 residues. CDR3 coding DNA: TGCGCCAGCAGCCTGCCTGGGACTAGCGGAGCCTACGAGCAGTACTTC. Protein: CASSLPGTSGAYEQYF. Together with reference TRBV5-1 and TRBJ2-7, the CDR3 gives the full variable domain: KAGVTQTPRYLIKTRGQQVTLSCSPISGHRSVSWYQQTPGQGLQFLFEYFSETQRNKGNFPGRFSGRQFSNSRSEMNVSTLELGDSALYLCASSLPGTSGAYEQYFGPGTRLTVT.

The rearrangement joins TRBV7-9 to TRBJ2-7; D might be TRBD2 (5 bases). Germline V gene lookup returns CDR1 SEHNR and CDR2 FQNEAQ (reference sequence). The CDR3 consists of 13 residues. V dropped 0 bases and J dropped 4 bases, with 7 bases sitting between them. The CDR3 here is CASSLAGEYEQYF. The CDR3 DNA reads as TGTGCCAGCAGCTTAGCGGGAGAATACGAGCAGTACTTC.

The rearrangement links TRBV5-1 to TRBJ2-5, with D uncertain. Germline V gene lookup returns CDR1 SGHRS and CDR2 YFSETQ. This CDR3 has 13 amino acids. Trimming cost V 2 bases and J 3 bases, with 8 bases left between them. The CDR3 is CASSFQAEETQYF. The CDR3 nucleotides read TGCGCCAGCAGCTTCCAAGCCGAAGAGACCCAGTACTTC.

This clone was seen once. The chain combines TRBV19 with TRBJ1-6; D remains ambiguous. Germline V gene lookup returns CDR1 LNHDA and CDR2 SQIVND (reference sequence). This CDR3 region has 14 residues. V was shortened by 4 bases and J by 0 bases, with 4 bases between the two germline ends. The CDR3 loop is CASSKSSYNSPLHF. For the CDR3, the DNA is TGTGCCAGTAGTAAGAGCTCCTATAATTCACCCCTCCACTTT.

V usage is TRBV20-1 and J usage is TRBJ2-3, with D uncertain. Looked up from germline, CDR1 is DFQATT and CDR2 is SNEGSKA (reference sequence). This CDR3 is built from 15 residues. V lost 3 bases and J 2 bases, leaving 15 bases between the germline ends. The CDR3 DNA reads as TGCAGTGCTAGTCAAGTTGCACTTCACACAGATACGCAGTATTTT. This translates into CSASQVALHTDTQYF.

This sequence joins TRBV19 and TRBJ1-4; D is unclear. Germline V gene lookup returns CDR1 LNHDA and CDR2 SQIVND (reference sequence). The CDR3 contains 15 residues. Between the trimmed V and J ends, which lost 4 bases and 0 bases, there was a span of 9 bases. The CDR3, as DNA: TGTGCCAGTAGTACAAGGACTGCAACTAATGAAAAACTGTTTTTT. Its translation: CASSTRTATNEKLFF.

V and J are TRBV19 and TRBJ2-5, with 10 bases aligning to TRBD1. This CDR3 spans 15 amino acids. Germline values: CDR1 LNHDA, CDR2 SQIVND (reference sequence). Trimming cost V 9 bases and J 4 bases; bases outside gene matches: 11. In DNA form, the CDR3 reads TGTGCCAGCCGGAACCCAGGACAGGGGGGAGAGACCCAGTACTTC. Translation gives CASRNPGQGGETQYF.